Below, 16 T cell receptor beta chains from the same sample are listed, as sequenced in a study of blood T cells in healthy people across ages. It was with a sample-barcoded 5' primer and a J-beta primer mix that a second PCR of about 6 to 12 cycles was run. From the 5' RACE reads, TCRdb called clonotypes with MiXCR, one entry per CDR3 protein. The sample holds over 1,500,000 distinct CDR3 sequences; around 50% are singletons and the top ten take 2.1%. The specimen sequenced was blood. Receptor source: a woman in her thirties or forties in good health.

This sequence joins TRBV5-4 and TRBJ1-2, with D possibly TRBD1 on 6 matching bases. The CDR3 is 14 residues long. Looked up from germline, CDR1 is SGHNT and CDR2 is YYREEE (reference sequence). V was shortened by 4 bases and J by 0 bases, with 10 bases between the two germline ends. The CDR3 DNA reads as TGTGCCAGCAGCGAAAGGACAGCTAACTATGGCTACACCTTC. Translated: CASSERTANYGYTF.

This rearrangement joins TRBV13 to TRBJ2-1, with 8 bases lining up with TRBD2. The CDR3 runs to 16 residues. Trimming cost V 4 bases and J 8 bases; bases outside gene matches: 13. From germline, CDR1 is PRHDT and CDR2 FYEKMQ (reference sequence). The CDR3 protein is CASSSVGTSPPHEQFF. The CDR3 DNA is TGTGCCAGCAGCTCCGTGGGGACTAGTCCCCCCCATGAGCAGTTCTTC.

This chain connects TRBV19 to TRBJ1-2; 9 bases agree with TRBD1. Germline CDR1 is LNHDA and CDR2 is SQIVND (reference sequence). Trimming at V came to 5 bases and at J to 7 bases, leaving 8 bases not matched to a gene. The CDR3 is made up of 14 amino acids. DNA for the CDR3: TGTGCCAGTAGTGTCCACCCGACAGGGGGTGGCTACACCTTC. This sequence encodes CASSVHPTGGGYTF.

This clonotype has just a few counts. J is TRBJ2-4 and V is TRBV20-1, with D hard to call. There are 12 residues in the CDR3. V lost 2 bases and J lost 6, with 8 bases in between. The germline V gene encodes CDR1 DFQATT and CDR2 SNEGSKA (reference sequence). CDR3 coding DNA: TGCAGTGCTAGACTAGTCGGAAACATTCAGTACTTC. Translated: CSARLVGNIQYF.

The chain couples TRBV4-3 to TRBJ1-5, with D perhaps matching TRBD1 (5 bases). Germline CDR1 and CDR2: LGHNA and YSLEER. This CDR3 contains 17 residues. V was clipped by 1 base and J by 2 bases, with 15 bases between them. Here the CDR3 reads CASSQALGDGGNQPQHF. The CDR3 coding sequence is TGCGCCAGCAGCCAAGCCCTAGGGGATGGAGGCAATCAGCCCCAGCATTTT.

This clonotype appeared a few times. The CDR3 reads CASSALQGIQETQYF. CDR3 sequence (DNA): TGTGCCAGCAGCGCCTTACAGGGAATTCAAGAGACCCAGTACTTC. The chain combines TRBV9 with TRBJ2-5; D might be TRBD1 (6 bases). The CDR3 consists of 15 residues. V was shortened by 3 bases and J by 2 bases, with 14 bases between the two germline ends. The germline CDR1 and CDR2 sequences are SGDLS and YYNGEE.

The J gene is TRBJ2-3, the V gene TRBV10-1, with TRBD1 matching 7 bases. With 4 bases clipped from V and 6 bases from J, the junction kept 7 bases outside the gene matches. CDR3 length: 14 amino acids. Germline V lookup: CDR1 WNHNN, CDR2 SYGVQD (reference sequence). CDR3 nucleotides: TGCGCCAGCAGTGCTCCCGGCAGGGGGGATACGCAGTATTTT. Its translation: CASSAPGRGDTQYF.

The chain links TRBV25-1 to TRBJ2-3; D ambiguous. The germline V and J ends were trimmed by 0 bases and 2 bases, with 3 bases remaining between them. The germline gives CDR1 MGHDK, CDR2 SYGVNS. The CDR3 consists of 13 residues. The CDR3 here is CASSEYHTDTQYF. In DNA form, the CDR3 reads TGTGCCAGCAGTGAATATCACACAGATACGCAGTATTTT. The variable domain in full, with the rest retrieved from reference TRBV25-1 and TRBJ2-3, is EADIYQTPRYLVIGTGKKITLECSQTMGHDKMYWYQQDPGMELHLIHYSYGVNSTEKGDLSSESTVSRIRTEHFPLTLESARPSHTSQYLCASSEYHTDTQYFGPGTRLTVL.

Only a few counts were recorded for this clonotype. The V gene is TRBV6-6, the J gene TRBJ2-5, with D perhaps matching TRBD2 (6 bases). CDR3 length: 15 amino acids. Trimming took 6 bases from V and 2 from J, leaving 16 bases between them. Per germline, CDR1 MNHNY and CDR2 SVGAGI (reference sequence). CDR3 in amino acids: CASRKLATPQETQYF. Here the CDR3 DNA reads TGTGCCAGCAGGAAACTAGCCACCCCACAAGAGACCCAGTACTTC.

The genes are TRBV2 and TRBJ2-7, with D possibly being TRBD1 (8 bases). The assigned J gene may be wrong: the sequence end matches TRBJ2-5 better. This CDR3 is built from 15 residues. Germline V lookup: CDR1 SNHLY, CDR2 FYNNEI. CDR3 sequence reads: CASSDRGGRGETQYF. In DNA form, the CDR3 reads TGTGCCAGCAGCGACAGGGGTGGGAGGGGGGAGACCCAGTACTTC.

V is TRBV11-1 and J is TRBJ1-2; possibly TRBD1 for D (5 bases). Germline V gene lookup returns CDR1 SGHAT and CDR2 FQDESV (reference sequence). With 6 bases removed from V and 8 bases from J, the gap between germline ends came to 16 bases. There are 13 residues in the CDR3. The CDR3 reads CASRAGPGDGYTF. CDR3 nucleotides: TGTGCCAGCAGAGCCGGGCCCGGGGACGGCTACACCTTC.

This rearrangement joins TRBV20-1 to TRBJ1-1, with D tentatively TRBD1 (5 bases). Germline V lookup: CDR1 DFQATT, CDR2 SNEGSKA (reference sequence). V shed 5 bases and J shed 2 bases, with 15 bases lying between them. The CDR3 length is 14 residues. As DNA, the CDR3 is TGCAGTGCTCGCCTTGAGGGACCCAACACTGAAGCTTTCTTT. This codes for CSARLEGPNTEAFF.

This sequence joins TRBV29-1 and TRBJ2-3; a possible D gene is TRBD2 (5 bases). V gave up 3 bases and J gave up 0 bases, with 7 bases separating them. The CDR3 contains 13 residues. CDR1 is SQVTM, CDR2 ANQGSEA, per germline. CDR3 in DNA: TGCAGCGTTGAGCGGGCTAGCACAGATACGCAGTATTTT. Translation: CSVERASTDTQYF.

In DNA, the CDR3 is TGTGCCAGCAGTGATGTGGCTGAATGGGGCTACACCTTC. Its protein product is CASSDVAEWGYTF. The chain joins TRBV6-1 to TRBJ1-2, with D hard to call. Per the germline V gene, CDR1 is MNHNS and CDR2 is SASEGT. The CDR3 runs to 13 residues. V was shortened by 3 bases and J by 8 bases, with 13 bases between the two germline ends.

This rearrangement joins TRBV9 to TRBJ1-1, with D tentatively TRBD1 (6 bases). Germline lookup yields CDR1 SGDLS and CDR2 YYNGEE. The V and J ends lost 4 bases and 5 bases respectively, with 15 bases between them. The CDR3 runs to 14 residues. In DNA, the CDR3 is TGTGCCAGCAGCCCGCAGGACAGCGGTACTGAAGCTTTCTTT. This encodes CASSPQDSGTEAFF.

The chain has TRBV20-1 and TRBJ2-5; D might be TRBD1 (5 bases). Trimming removed 3 bases at V and 2 bases at J, with 10 bases between. Germline loops: CDR1 DFQATT, CDR2 SNEGSKA (reference sequence). The CDR3 is 13 amino acids. CDR3 sequence reads: CSASWTPQETQYF. DNA of the CDR3: TGCAGTGCTAGTTGGACACCACAAGAGACCCAGTACTTC.